What follows are 27 T cell receptor beta chains derived from one specimen sequenced in a study of blood T cell repertoires in COVID-19. The table came from immunoSEQ multiplex PCR; TCRdb's copy has only in-frame clones and leaves some out. The data hold roughly 140,000 clones, with roughly 76% observed a single time. The material sequenced was peripheral blood. The origin of the receptors is a human donor with acute or convalescent COVID-19. The donor label of this sample is uncertain.

V usage is TRBV10-1 and J usage is TRBJ1-2; 10 positions agree with TRBD1. J gave up 2 bases and V 5 bases, and 2 bases lay outside the gene matches. The germline V gene has CDR1 WNHNN and CDR2 SYGVQD (reference sequence). There are 14 residues in the CDR3. CDR3 in amino acids: CASSPGQGNYGYTF. In DNA, the CDR3 is TGCGCCAGCAGTCCGGGACAGGGGAACTATGGCTACACCTTC.

This clone was seen only once. V is TRBV10-3 and J is TRBJ2-6; weak D call: TRBD1 (5 bases). The CDR3 loop spans 15 amino acids. CDR1 ENHRY and CDR2 SYGVKD come from the germline V gene. Trimming removed 7 bases from V and 4 bases from J, with 14 bases in between. In nucleotides, the CDR3 is TGTGCCATCAATCAAGACAGCGCCGGGGCCAACGTCCTGACTTTC. It yields the protein CAINQDSAGANVLTF.

This chain links TRBV30 with TRBJ2-1; TRBD2 is a possible D gene (5 bases). The CDR3 loop spans 14 amino acids. V was shortened by 4 bases and J by 8 bases, with 18 bases between the two germline ends. Germline loops: CDR1 GTSNPN, CDR2 SVGIG (reference sequence). Here the CDR3 DNA reads TGTGCCTGGAACAGAGAGGGCTTATGGGATGAGCAGTTCTTC. Its protein product is CAWNREGLWDEQFF.

The chain uses TRBV6-5 and TRBJ1-1; no reliable D call. There are 14 residues in the CDR3. V gave up 6 bases and J gave up 1 base, with 12 bases separating them. Germline V gene sequence: CDR1 MNHEY, CDR2 SVGAGI. CDR3 bases: TGTGCCAGCAGAGGACCAGGAGGGAACACTGAAGCTTTCTTT. This codes for CASRGPGGNTEAFF.

The genes are TRBV6-5 and TRBJ2-7, with 9 bases aligning to TRBD2. Germline V lookup: CDR1 MNHEY, CDR2 SVGAGI. The CDR3 runs 14 residues. V shed 6 bases, J shed 6 bases, and the junction held 9 bases outside the gene matches. CDR3 sequence: CASRPGLAPIEQYF. CDR3 DNA sequence: TGTGCCAGCAGACCGGGACTAGCCCCTATCGAGCAGTACTTC.

The chain combines TRBV5-1 with TRBJ2-3, with 7 bases lining up with TRBD1. This CDR3 has 16 residues. The junction had 10 bases not matched to a gene; V was cut back by 1 base and J by 5 bases. CDR1 and CDR2 from the germline V gene are SGHRS and YFSETQ. The CDR3 protein is CASSLRQGRLVDTQYF. The CDR3 DNA is TGCGCCAGCAGCTTGAGACAGGGTCGGTTGGTAGATACGCAGTATTTT.

This chain links TRBV2 with TRBJ1-6; D possibly corresponds to TRBD1 (6 bases). Germline V gives CDR1 SNHLY, CDR2 FYNNEI. The CDR3 totals 16 residues. Trimming shortened V by 0 bases and J by 9 bases, and 15 bases separated the two germline ends. The CDR3 reads CASSEARGGQGSPLHF. The CDR3 region has the DNA TGTGCCAGCAGTGAAGCGCGGGGGGGGCAGGGTTCACCCCTCCACTTT.

The genes are TRBV2 and TRBJ1-2; TRBD1 matches at 7 bases. CDR3 length equals 16 residues. Germline assignment: CDR1 SNHLY and CDR2 FYNNEI. V gave up 0 bases and J gave up 1 base; unmatched junction bases: 5. This CDR3 is CASSEARQGVNYGYTF. CDR3 bases: TGTGCCAGCAGTGAAGCGCGGCAGGGGGTTAACTATGGCTACACCTTC.

This chain uses TRBV25-1 with TRBJ1-1; a weak D match, TRBD1 (6 bases). The length of the CDR3 is 14 residues. The germline gives CDR1 MGHDK, CDR2 SYGVNS. V was cut by 4 bases and J by 4 bases, with 13 bases left in between. The CDR3 DNA follows: TGTGCCAGCAGTGTACAGGGAAAGGCCACTGAAGCTTTCTTT. Amino acid sequence: CASSVQGKATEAFF.

V usage is TRBV30 and J usage is TRBJ1-6; D may be TRBD1 (6 bases). V was shortened by 4 bases and J by 10 bases, with 8 bases between the two germline ends. The CDR3 covers 11 residues. Germline V gene lookup returns CDR1 GTSNPN and CDR2 SVGIG (reference sequence). DNA of the CDR3: TGTGCCTGGAACAGGGACTCACCCCTCCACTTT. Translated: CAWNRDSPLHF.

This sequence joins TRBV7-9 and TRBJ1-5; TRBD1 aligns across 7 bases. The CDR3 consists of 13 residues. CDR1 and CDR2 from the germline V gene are SEHNR and FQNEAQ (reference sequence). Trimming at V came to 6 bases and at J to 7 bases, leaving 6 bases not matched to a gene. In DNA form, the CDR3 reads TGTGCCAGCAGTTCCCAGGGGGGACAGCCCCAGCATTTT. Translation: CASSSQGGQPQHF.

The chain uses TRBV5-4 and TRBJ1-2, with D possibly matching TRBD1 (6 bases). V was clipped by 0 bases and J by 5 bases, with 14 bases between them. The CDR3 is 15 amino acids. In germline, CDR1 is SGHNT, CDR2 YYREEE (reference sequence). The CDR3 spells CASSLGGGREYGYTF. Here the CDR3 DNA reads TGTGCCAGCAGCTTGGGCGGGGGCAGGGAATATGGCTACACCTTC. The whole variable domain, filled in from reference TRBV5-4 and TRBJ1-2, reads ETGVTQSPTHLIKTRGQQVTLRCSSQSGHNTVSWYQQALGQGPQFIFQYYREEENGRGNFPPRFSGLQFPNYSSELNVNALELDDSALYLCASSLGGGREYGYTFGSGTRLTVV.

CDR3 in DNA: TGTGCCACCCTAGGAAGCTCCTACGAGCAGTACTTC. This encodes CATLGSSYEQYF. The J gene is TRBJ2-7, the V gene TRBV10-3; no firm D call. Germline V gene data show CDR1 as ENHRY and CDR2 as SYGVKD. This CDR3 contains 12 residues. The ends were cut back, 10 bases at V and 0 bases at J, with 10 bases in the middle.

As for this clone: At the DNA level, this CDR3 is encoded by other sequences in the same sample as well. The chain recombines TRBV30 with TRBJ1-1; TRBD1 might be the D (5 bases). CDR1 and CDR2 from the germline V gene are GTSNPN and SVGIG (reference sequence). The ends were cut back, 0 bases at V and 5 bases at J, with 10 bases in the middle. The CDR3 is 13 amino acids. The chain's CDR3 is CAWSVAGGTEAFF. DNA for the CDR3: TGTGCCTGGAGTGTGGCCGGGGGTACTGAAGCTTTCTTT.

The chain employs TRBV27 and TRBJ2-3, with D tentatively TRBD2 (5 bases). This CDR3 spans 13 amino acids. V was cut by 3 bases and J by 6 bases, with 10 bases left in between. Germline V gives CDR1 MNHEY, CDR2 SMNVEV (reference sequence). CDR3 DNA sequence: TGTGCCAGCAGTTTGCAGTTAGCGGATACGCAGTATTTT. Its translation is CASSLQLADTQYF.

This chain links TRBV6-5 with TRBJ1-1; tentative D call: TRBD1 (5 bases). This CDR3 is 11 amino acids long. Looked up from germline, CDR1 is MNHEY and CDR2 is SVGAGI. The germline V and J ends were trimmed by 11 bases and 4 bases, with 11 bases remaining between them. Here the CDR3 reads CAAGLGTEAFF. The CDR3 DNA is TGTGCCGCGGGACTGGGCACTGAAGCTTTCTTT.

This sequence joins TRBV6-5 and TRBJ1-4; 9 bases are a match to TRBD1. The CDR3 covers 14 residues. V trimming: 6 bases; J trimming: 8 bases; junction bases outside the gene matches: 7. Germline V lookup: CDR1 MNHEY, CDR2 SVGAGI. The CDR3 nucleotides are TGTGCCAGCAGGGCGGGACAGGGAGTGGAAAAACTGTTTTTT. The encoded protein is CASRAGQGVEKLFF.

This clone was counted once. V usage is TRBV7-6 and J usage is TRBJ1-2, with 7 bases aligning to TRBD1. The CDR3 extends over 14 amino acids. The J segment lost 5 bases and the V segment lost 2 bases, leaving 5 bases of the junction unmatched. Germline loops: CDR1 SGHVS, CDR2 FNYEAQ. CDR3 coding DNA: TGTGCCAGCAGCTTAAGGGGGACAGCTTATGGCTACACCTTC. This gives the protein CASSLRGTAYGYTF.

This clone has only a few counts. The chain combines TRBV5-1 with TRBJ1-6; D is undetermined. Per germline, CDR1 SGHRS and CDR2 YFSETQ. V was pared by 0 bases and J by 12 bases, with 13 bases between. The CDR3 has 14 residues. DNA of the CDR3: TGCGCCAGCAGCTTGGATGGGAGTAATAGACCCCTCCACTTT. Its translation: CASSLDGSNRPLHF.

V gene TRBV4-1 combines with J gene TRBJ1-1; D not certain. The CDR3 totals 15 residues. Germline CDR1 MGHRA, CDR2 YSYEKL. V was shortened by 0 bases and J by 1 base, with 9 bases between the two germline ends. The CDR3 sequence is CASSQDENTNTEAFF. The CDR3 DNA follows: TGCGCCAGCAGCCAAGATGAAAACACGAACACTGAAGCTTTCTTT.

This chain connects TRBV19 to TRBJ2-1; 12 bases match TRBD2. In germline, CDR1 is LNHDA, CDR2 SQIVND (reference sequence). The V gene end was trimmed by 1 base and the J gene end by 9 bases; junction bases not matched to a gene: 7. The CDR3 is 16 amino acids. The CDR3 loop reads CASSIGLAGGPGEQFF. The CDR3 region has the DNA TGTGCCAGTAGTATAGGTCTAGCGGGGGGGCCTGGTGAGCAGTTCTTC. Full variable domain (rest looked up from reference TRBV19 and TRBJ2-1): DGGITQSPKYLFRKEGQNVTLSCEQNLNHDAMYWYRQDPGQGLRLIYYSQIVNDFQKGDIAEGYSVSREKKESFPLTVTSAQKNPTAFYLCASSIGLAGGPGEQFFGPGTRLTVL.

V is TRBV7-9 and J is TRBJ1-1; 7 positions agree with TRBD1. Germline CDR1 and CDR2: SEHNR and FQNEAQ (reference sequence). V lost 4 bases, J lost 6 bases, and 5 bases stayed unmatched. This CDR3 is 13 amino acids long. This CDR3 is CASSSRGHPEAFF. The CDR3 DNA is TGTGCCAGCAGCTCAAGGGGGCACCCTGAAGCTTTCTTT.

J is TRBJ2-7 and V is TRBV5-1; the D gene is possibly TRBD2 (6 bases). The V end lost 0 bases, the J end lost 5 bases, and 12 bases lay between the germline ends. Per germline, CDR1 SGHRS and CDR2 YFSETQ. The CDR3 loop spans 14 amino acids. This CDR3 is CASSLVADKDEQYF. For the CDR3, the DNA is TGCGCCAGCAGCTTGGTAGCGGACAAGGACGAGCAGTACTTC.

This clone showed up just once. The CDR3 protein is CASSQDSGTGNGYTF. CDR3 sequence (DNA): TGTGCCAGCAGCCAAGATTCGGGGACAGGGAATGGCTACACCTTC. The chain uses TRBV3-1 (or the pseudogene TRBV3-2) and TRBJ1-2, with 9 bases lining up with TRBD1. Germline CDR1 reads LGHDT; CDR2 reads YNNKEL (reference sequence). This CDR3 contains 15 residues. V lost 0 bases to trimming and J lost 6 bases; unmatched junction nucleotides: 5.

The V and J genes are TRBV5-6 and TRBJ1-1; D ambiguous. Looked up from germline, CDR1 is SGHDT and CDR2 is YYEEEE. V lost 4 bases to trimming and J lost 1 base, with 14 bases between them. This CDR3 comprises 15 residues. CDR3 region: CASSLRVGPNTEAFF. The DNA for the CDR3 is TGTGCCAGCAGCCTGAGGGTAGGTCCGAACACTGAAGCTTTCTTT.

The chain is built from TRBV6-6 and TRBJ1-2, with 8 bases aligning to TRBD1. Per the germline V gene, CDR1 is MNHNY and CDR2 is SVGAGI (reference sequence). V shed 5 bases, J shed 3 bases, and the junction held 8 bases outside the gene matches. The length of the CDR3 is 15 residues. The chain's CDR3 is CASSHIGQGYYGYTF. The CDR3 DNA follows: TGTGCCAGCAGTCACATCGGACAGGGATACTATGGCTACACCTTC.

This chain joins TRBV10-1 and TRBJ2-7, with 10 positions matching TRBD2. Germline V gene lookup returns CDR1 WNHNN and CDR2 SYGVQD (reference sequence). J lost 0 bases, V lost 6 bases, and 5 bases had no gene match. The CDR3 extends over 15 amino acids. The DNA for the CDR3 is TGCGCCAGCAGCGCAACTAGCGGGGTCTCCTACGAGCAGTACGTC. Encoded protein: CASSATSGVSYEQYV.